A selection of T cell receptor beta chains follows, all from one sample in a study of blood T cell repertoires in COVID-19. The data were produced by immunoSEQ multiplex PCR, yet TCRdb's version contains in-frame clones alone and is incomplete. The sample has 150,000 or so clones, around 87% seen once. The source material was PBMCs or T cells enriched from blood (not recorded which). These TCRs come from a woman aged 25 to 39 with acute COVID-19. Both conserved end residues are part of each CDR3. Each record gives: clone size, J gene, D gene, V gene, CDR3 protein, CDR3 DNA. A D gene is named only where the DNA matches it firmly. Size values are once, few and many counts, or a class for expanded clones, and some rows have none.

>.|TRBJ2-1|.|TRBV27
CASSFSPLVNEQFF
TGTGCCAGCAGTTTCAGTCCGCTTGTCAATGAGCAGTTCTTC
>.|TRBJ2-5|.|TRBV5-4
CASSPGGAGETQYF
TGTGCCAGCAGCCCAGGTGGGGCTGGGGAGACCCAGTACTTC
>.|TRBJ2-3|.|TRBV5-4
CASSRGWTGPDTQYF
TGTGCCAGCAGCAGAGGGTGGACTGGTCCAGATACGCAGTATTTT
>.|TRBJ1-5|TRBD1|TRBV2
CASSPPGQGFDQPQHF
TGTGCCAGCAGTCCACCAGGACAGGGGTTCGATCAGCCCCAGCATTTT
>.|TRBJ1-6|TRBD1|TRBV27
CASSLGTGGNSPLHF
TGTGCCAGCAGTTTAGGGACAGGGGGTAATTCACCCCTCCACTTT
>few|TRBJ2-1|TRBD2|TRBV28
CASRGLAGVWHNEQFF
TGTGCCAGCAGGGGACTAGCGGGAGTCTGGCACAATGAGCAGTTCTTC
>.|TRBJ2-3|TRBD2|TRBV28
CASTRTPSGMDTQYF
TGTGCCAGCACCCGAACCCCTAGCGGGATGGATACGCAGTATTTT
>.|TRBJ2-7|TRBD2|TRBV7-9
CASSSTSGRIYEQYF
TGTGCCAGCAGCTCGACTAGCGGGAGGATTTACGAGCAGTACTTC
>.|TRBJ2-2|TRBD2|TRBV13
CASSPSSSGRIGELFF
TGTGCCAGCAGCCCGTCGAGTAGCGGGAGGATCGGGGAGCTGTTTTTT
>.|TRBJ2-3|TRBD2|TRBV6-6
CASSYLAGSTDTQYF
TGTGCCAGCAGTTACCTAGCGGGAAGTACAGATACGCAGTATTTT
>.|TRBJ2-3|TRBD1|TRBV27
CASSPIWDRVADTQYF
TGTGCCAGCAGCCCGATTTGGGACAGGGTGGCAGATACGCAGTATTTT
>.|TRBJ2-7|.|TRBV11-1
CASSGRETYEQYF
TGTGCCAGCAGCGGACGGGAAACCTACGAGCAGTACTTC
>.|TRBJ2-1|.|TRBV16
CASSQQSYNEQFF
TGTGCCAGCAGCCAACAGTCCTACAATGAGCAGTTCTTC
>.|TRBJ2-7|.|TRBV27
CASSLSAGALVEQYF
TGTGCCAGCAGTTTATCGGCGGGGGCCCTAGTGGAGCAGTACTTC